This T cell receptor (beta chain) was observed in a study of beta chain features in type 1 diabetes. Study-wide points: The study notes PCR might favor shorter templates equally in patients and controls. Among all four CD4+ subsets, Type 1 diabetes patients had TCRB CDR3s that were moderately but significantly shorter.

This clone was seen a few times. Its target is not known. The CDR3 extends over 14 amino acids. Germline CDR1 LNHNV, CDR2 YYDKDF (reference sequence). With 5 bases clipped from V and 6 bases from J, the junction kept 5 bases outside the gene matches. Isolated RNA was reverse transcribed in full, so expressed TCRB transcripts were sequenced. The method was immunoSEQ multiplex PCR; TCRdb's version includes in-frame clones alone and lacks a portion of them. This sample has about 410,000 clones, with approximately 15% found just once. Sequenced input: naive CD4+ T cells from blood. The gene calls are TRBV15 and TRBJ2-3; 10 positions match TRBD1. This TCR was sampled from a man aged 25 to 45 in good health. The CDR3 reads CATSGLDRGDTQYF. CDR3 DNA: TGTGCCACCAGCGGATTGGACAGGGGGGATACGCAGTATTTT.